This T cell receptor beta chain originates from a study of response to subunit inactivated influenza vaccine. General study points: New T cells are recruited in small numbers by each seasonal influenza vaccination, according to the authors' suggestion.

The V segment lost 4 bases and the J segment 4 bases; nucleotides outside the gene matches: 20. Germline-derived CDR1 and CDR2 are DFQATT and SNEGSKA (reference sequence). The CDR3 totals 20 residues. This clonotype has just a few counts. Its antigen is still unknown. One entry per CDR3 protein, called by TCRdb with MiXCR from the RT-PCR reads. The data contain about 580,000 distinct CDR3 sequences, about 14% of them singletons. This specimen was PBMCs from blood, taken about 11 days after vaccination. The gene calls are TRBV20-1 and TRBJ2-5, with 14 bases lining up with TRBD2. The TCR was taken from a man in his forties or fifties who received an inactivated influenza vaccine. The CDR3: CSATPRLAGGPMVVGETQYF. CDR3 DNA sequence: TGCAGTGCTACCCCCCGACTAGCGGGAGGGCCCATGGTGGTGGGAGAGACCCAGTACTTC.